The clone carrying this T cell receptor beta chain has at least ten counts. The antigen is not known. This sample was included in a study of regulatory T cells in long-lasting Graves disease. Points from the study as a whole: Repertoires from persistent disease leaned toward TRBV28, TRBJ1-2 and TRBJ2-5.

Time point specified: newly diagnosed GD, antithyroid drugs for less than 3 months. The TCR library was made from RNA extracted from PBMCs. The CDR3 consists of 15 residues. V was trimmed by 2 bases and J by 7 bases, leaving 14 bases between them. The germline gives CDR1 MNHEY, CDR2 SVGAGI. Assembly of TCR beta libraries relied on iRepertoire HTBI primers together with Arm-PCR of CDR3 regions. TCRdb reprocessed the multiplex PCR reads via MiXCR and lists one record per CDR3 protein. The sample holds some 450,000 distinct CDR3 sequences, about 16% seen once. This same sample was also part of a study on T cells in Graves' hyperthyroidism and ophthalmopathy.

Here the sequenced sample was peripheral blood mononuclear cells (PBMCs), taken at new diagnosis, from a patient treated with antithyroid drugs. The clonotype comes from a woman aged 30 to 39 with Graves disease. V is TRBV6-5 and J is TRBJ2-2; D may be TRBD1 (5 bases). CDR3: CASSYKPRGGGELFF. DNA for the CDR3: TGTGCCAGCAGTTACAAGCCAAGGGGTGGCGGGGAGCTGTTTTTT.